Sequencing of this T cell receptor (beta chain) was carried out in a study of T cell responses to AZD1222 COVID-19 vaccine. Study details: Pooling of second doses given at about 4 or about 12 weeks was done. Overall study findings and caveats: The study found vaccine-associated CD4 TCRs spanning spike, dominant at 160-218 and 743-854. No day 14 peak samples; only post-peak repertoires were characterized. The sample set comprised mostly white British donors with more females, and clonal diversity was possibly underestimated.

Generated by immunoSEQ multiplex PCR, the TCRdb table keeps only in-frame clones and is missing some. The repertoire holds roughly 93,000 clones, with around 89% as singletons. V gave up 1 base and J gave up 6 bases; unmatched junction bases: 9. CDR3 length: 16 residues. Germline CDR1 and CDR2: SGHRS and YFSETQ. With regard to this clone: What it binds is unknown.

The gene calls are TRBV5-1 and TRBJ2-3; 9 bases align to TRBD2. The sequence came from an adult in good health. This sample comprised peripheral blood, obtained on day 0 of AZD1222 vaccination. The CDR3 nucleotides read TGCGCCAGCAGCTTGATCCCAGCGGGGGGTCAGGATACGCAGTATTTT. This translates into CASSLIPAGGQDTQYF. The entire variable domain, with the rest obtained from reference TRBV5-1 and TRBJ2-3, is as follows: KAGVTQTPRYLIKTRGQQVTLSCSPISGHRSVSWYQQTPGQGLQFLFEYFSETQRNKGNFPGRFSGRQFSNSRSEMNVSTLELGDSALYLCASSLIPAGGQDTQYFGPGTRLTVL.